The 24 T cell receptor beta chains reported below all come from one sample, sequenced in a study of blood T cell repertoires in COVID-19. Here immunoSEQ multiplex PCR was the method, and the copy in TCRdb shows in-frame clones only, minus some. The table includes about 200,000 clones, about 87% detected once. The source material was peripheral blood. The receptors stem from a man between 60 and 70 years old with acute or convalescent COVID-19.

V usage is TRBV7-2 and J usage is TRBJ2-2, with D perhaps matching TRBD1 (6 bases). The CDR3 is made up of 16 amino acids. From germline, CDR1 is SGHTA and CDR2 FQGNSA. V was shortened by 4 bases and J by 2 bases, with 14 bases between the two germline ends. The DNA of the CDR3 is TGTGCCAGCAGCTCCGCTGGACAGCTAAACACCGGGGAGCTGTTTTTT. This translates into CASSSAGQLNTGELFF.

This chain's CDR3 is CASRPLRVNNEQFF. CDR3 coding DNA: TGTGCCAGCAGGCCCTTGAGGGTTAACAATGAGCAGTTCTTC. The rearrangement joins TRBV28 to TRBJ2-1, with a tentative D call TRBD2 (5 bases). The CDR3 totals 14 residues. Trimming removed 6 bases at V and 5 bases at J, with 14 bases between. CDR1 MDHEN and CDR2 SYDVKM come from the germline V gene.

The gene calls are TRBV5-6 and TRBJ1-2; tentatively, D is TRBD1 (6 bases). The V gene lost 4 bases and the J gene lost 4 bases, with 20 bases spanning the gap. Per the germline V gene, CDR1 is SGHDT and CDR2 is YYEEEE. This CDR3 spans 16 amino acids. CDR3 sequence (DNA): TGTGCCAGCAGCCCTCCTAAGACAGGCCTCAGCTATGGCTACACCTTC. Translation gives CASSPPKTGLSYGYTF.

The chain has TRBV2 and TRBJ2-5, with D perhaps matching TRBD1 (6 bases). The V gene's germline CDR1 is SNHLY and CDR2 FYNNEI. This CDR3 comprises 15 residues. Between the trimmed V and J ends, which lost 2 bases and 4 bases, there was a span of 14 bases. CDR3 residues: CASSEPGGVGETQYF. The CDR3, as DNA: TGTGCCAGCAGTGAACCTGGGGGCGTAGGAGAGACCCAGTACTTC.

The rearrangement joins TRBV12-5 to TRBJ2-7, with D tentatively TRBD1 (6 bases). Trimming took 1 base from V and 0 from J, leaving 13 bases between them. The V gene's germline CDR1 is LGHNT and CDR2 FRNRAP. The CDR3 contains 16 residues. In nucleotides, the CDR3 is TGTGCTAGTGGTTTGGAGGTCAGGGGTAGCTCCTACGAGCAGTACTTC. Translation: CASGLEVRGSSYEQYF.

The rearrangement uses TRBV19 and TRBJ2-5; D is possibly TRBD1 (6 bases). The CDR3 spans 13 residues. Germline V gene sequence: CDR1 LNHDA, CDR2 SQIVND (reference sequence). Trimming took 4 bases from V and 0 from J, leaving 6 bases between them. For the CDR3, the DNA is TGTGCCAGTAGTACAGGGGACCAAGAGACCCAGTACTTC. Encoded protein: CASSTGDQETQYF.

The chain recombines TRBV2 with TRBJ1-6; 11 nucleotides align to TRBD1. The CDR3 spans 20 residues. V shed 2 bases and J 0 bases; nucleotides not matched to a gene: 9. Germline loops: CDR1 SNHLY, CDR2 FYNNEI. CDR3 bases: TGTGCCAGCAGTGAAAGGACAGGGGGCCCCGCCAGCTCCTATAATTCACCCCTCCACTTT. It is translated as CASSERTGGPASSYNSPLHF.

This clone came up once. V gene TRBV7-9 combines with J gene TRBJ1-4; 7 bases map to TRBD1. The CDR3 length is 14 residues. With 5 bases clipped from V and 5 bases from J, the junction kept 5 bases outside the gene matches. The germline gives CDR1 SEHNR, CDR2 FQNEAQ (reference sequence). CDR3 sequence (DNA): TGTGCCAGCAGCCCCGTGACAGGGAATGAAAAACTGTTTTTT. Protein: CASSPVTGNEKLFF.

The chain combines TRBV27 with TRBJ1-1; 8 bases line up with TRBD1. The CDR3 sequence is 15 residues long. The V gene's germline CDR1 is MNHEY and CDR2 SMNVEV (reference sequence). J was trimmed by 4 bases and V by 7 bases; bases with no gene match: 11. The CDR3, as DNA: TGTGCCAGCACTCCCCAGGGGGCGCGAGGCACTGAAGCTTTCTTT. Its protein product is CASTPQGARGTEAFF.

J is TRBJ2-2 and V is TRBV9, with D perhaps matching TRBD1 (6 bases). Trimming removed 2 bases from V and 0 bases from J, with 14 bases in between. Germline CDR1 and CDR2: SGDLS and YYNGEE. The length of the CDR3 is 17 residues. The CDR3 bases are TGTGCCAGCAGCGTGGACAGCCAGCGCGCGAACACCGGGGAGCTGTTTTTT. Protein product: CASSVDSQRANTGELFF. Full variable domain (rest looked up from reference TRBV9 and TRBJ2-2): DSGVTQTPKHLITATGQRVTLRCSPRSGDLSVYWYQQSLDQGLQFLIQYYNGEERAKGNILERFSAQQFPDLHSELNLSSLELGDSALYFCASSVDSQRANTGELFFGEGSRLTVL.

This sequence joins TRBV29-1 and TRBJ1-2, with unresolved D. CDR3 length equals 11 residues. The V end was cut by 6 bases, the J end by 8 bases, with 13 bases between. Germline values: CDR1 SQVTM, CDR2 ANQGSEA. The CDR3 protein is CSVPGLSGYTF. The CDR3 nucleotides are TGCAGCGTACCCGGACTTTCGGGCTACACCTTC.

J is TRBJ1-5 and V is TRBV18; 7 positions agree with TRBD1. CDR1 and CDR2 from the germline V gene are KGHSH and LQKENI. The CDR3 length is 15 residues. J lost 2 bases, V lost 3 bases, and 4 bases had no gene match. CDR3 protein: CASSPTGNGNQPQHF. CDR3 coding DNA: TGTGCCAGCTCACCGACAGGGAATGGCAATCAGCCCCAGCATTTT.

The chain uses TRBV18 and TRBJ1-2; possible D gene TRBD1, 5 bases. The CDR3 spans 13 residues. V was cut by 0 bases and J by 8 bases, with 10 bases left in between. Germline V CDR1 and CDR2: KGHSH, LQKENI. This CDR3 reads CASSPPGRDGYTF. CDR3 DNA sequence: TGTGCCAGCTCACCACCGGGGAGGGACGGCTACACCTTC.

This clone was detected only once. CDR3 nucleotide sequence: TGTGCCAGCAGCCAAGAATTGCGGGGGAACACCGGGGAGCTGTTTTTT. Translation gives CASSQELRGNTGELFF. The chain has TRBV3-1 (or the pseudogene TRBV3-2) and TRBJ2-2, with a tentative D call TRBD2 (6 bases). CDR1 is LGHDT and CDR2 is YNNKEL in the germline V gene (reference sequence). This CDR3 spans 16 amino acids. The V and J ends lost 0 bases and 1 base respectively, with 9 bases between them.

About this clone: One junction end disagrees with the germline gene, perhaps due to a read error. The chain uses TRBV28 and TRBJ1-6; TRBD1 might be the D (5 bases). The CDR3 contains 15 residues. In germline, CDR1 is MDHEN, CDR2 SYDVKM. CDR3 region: CASSRDRAYNSPLHF. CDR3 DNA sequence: TGTGCCAGCAGCCGAGACAGAGCCTACAATTCACCCCTCCACTTT.

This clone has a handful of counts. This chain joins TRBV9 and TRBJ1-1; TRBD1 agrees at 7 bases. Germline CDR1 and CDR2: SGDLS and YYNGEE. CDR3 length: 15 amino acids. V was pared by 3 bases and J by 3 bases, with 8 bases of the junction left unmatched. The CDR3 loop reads CASSARDSVDTEAFF. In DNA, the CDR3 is TGTGCCAGCAGCGCCCGGGACAGCGTCGACACTGAAGCTTTCTTT.

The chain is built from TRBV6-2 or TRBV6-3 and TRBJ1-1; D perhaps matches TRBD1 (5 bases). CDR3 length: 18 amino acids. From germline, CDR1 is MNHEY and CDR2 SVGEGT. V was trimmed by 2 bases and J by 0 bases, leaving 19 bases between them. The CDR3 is CASSYGRGFVAMNTEAFF. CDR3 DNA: TGTGCCAGCAGTTACGGGCGGGGGTTCGTCGCGATGAACACTGAAGCTTTCTTT.

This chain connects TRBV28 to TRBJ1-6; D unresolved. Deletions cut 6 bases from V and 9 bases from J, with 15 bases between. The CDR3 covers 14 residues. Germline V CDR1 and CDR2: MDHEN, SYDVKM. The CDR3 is CASSPRGVFSPLHF. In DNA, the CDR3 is TGTGCCAGCAGCCCTCGGGGTGTGTTTTCACCCCTCCACTTT.

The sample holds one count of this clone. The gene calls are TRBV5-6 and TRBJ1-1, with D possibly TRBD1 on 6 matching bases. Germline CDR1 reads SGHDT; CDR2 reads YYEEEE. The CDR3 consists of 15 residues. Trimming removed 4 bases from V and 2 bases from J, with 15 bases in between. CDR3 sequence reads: CASSPRGGANTEAFF. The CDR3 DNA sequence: TGTGCCAGCAGCCCCAGGGGCGGAGCTAACACTGAAGCTTTCTTT.

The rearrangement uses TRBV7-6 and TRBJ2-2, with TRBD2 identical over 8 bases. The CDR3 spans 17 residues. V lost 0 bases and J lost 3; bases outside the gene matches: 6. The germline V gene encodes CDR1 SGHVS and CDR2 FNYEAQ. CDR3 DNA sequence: TGTGCCAGCAGCTTAGCGGGCGGCGGGGGGTACACCGGGGAGCTGTTTTTT. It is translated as CASSLAGGGGYTGELFF.

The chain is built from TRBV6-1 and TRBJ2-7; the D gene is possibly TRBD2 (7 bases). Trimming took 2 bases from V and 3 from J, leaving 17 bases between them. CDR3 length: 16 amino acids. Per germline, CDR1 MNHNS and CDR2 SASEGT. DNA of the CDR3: TGTGCCAGCAGTGAATGGGGGGGCAGTGAGCTCTACGAGCAGTACTTC. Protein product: CASSEWGGSELYEQYF.

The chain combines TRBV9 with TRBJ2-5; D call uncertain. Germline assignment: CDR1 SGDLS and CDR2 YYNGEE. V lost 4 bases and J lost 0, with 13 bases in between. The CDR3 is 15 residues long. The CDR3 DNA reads TGTGCCAGCAGCCCCAAGACCGGGTACCAAGAGACCCAGTACTTC. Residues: CASSPKTGYQETQYF.

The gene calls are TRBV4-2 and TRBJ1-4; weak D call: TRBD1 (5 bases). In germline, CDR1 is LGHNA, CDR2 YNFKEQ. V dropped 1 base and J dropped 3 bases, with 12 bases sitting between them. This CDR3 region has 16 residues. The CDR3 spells CASSQGRRGANEKLFF. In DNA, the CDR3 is TGTGCCAGCAGCCAAGGCAGGCGGGGGGCTAATGAAAAACTGTTTTTT.

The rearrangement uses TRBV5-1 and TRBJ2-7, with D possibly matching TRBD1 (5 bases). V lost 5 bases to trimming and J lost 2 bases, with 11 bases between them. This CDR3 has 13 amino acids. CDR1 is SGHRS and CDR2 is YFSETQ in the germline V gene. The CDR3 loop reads CASRSTVAYEQYF. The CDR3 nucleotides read TGCGCCAGCAGATCGACAGTGGCCTACGAGCAGTACTTC. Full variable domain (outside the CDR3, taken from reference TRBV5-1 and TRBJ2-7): KAGVTQTPRYLIKTRGQQVTLSCSPISGHRSVSWYQQTPGQGLQFLFEYFSETQRNKGNFPGRFSGRQFSNSRSEMNVSTLELGDSALYLCASRSTVAYEQYFGPGTRLTVT.